The 15 T cell receptor beta chains listed next were all sequenced from one sample in a study of shared clonotypes between healthy human individuals (dated by TCRdb to 2019 to 2021). CD8 naive samples consisted of CD45RO-negative cells that were positively selected for CCR7, yielding a CD45RA+CCR7+ population without TemRA cells. Libraries were constructed by the immunoSEQ multiplex PCR assay. TCRdb's version of the immuneACCESS table is confined to in-frame rearrangements and falls short of the full clone set. An unresolved V gene accounts for under half of the shortfall where checked; the remainder is of unknown origin. In this sample the table shows around 1.9 million clones, around 93% of which occur a single time. The ten largest clonotypes hold less than 2% of the sample. The material sequenced was naive CD8+ T cells from PBMCs. Reading the label with the study, this specimen's cell subset or site is: CD45RA+CCR7+. The origin of the receptors is a man younger than 35 in good health. Some clones in this sample may be carry-over from other donors' samples.

This rearrangement joins TRBV28 to TRBJ1-2; D is ambiguous. This CDR3 comprises 12 residues. CDR1 is MDHEN, CDR2 SYDVKM, per germline. Between the trimmed V and J ends, which lost 6 bases and 8 bases, there was a span of 13 bases. The DNA for the CDR3 is TGTGCCAGCAGCAGGCCTTGGGGAGGCTACACCTTC. It encodes CASSRPWGGYTF.

This clone has a single count. The gene calls are TRBV4-1 and TRBJ2-7; D not resolved. The CDR3 length is 11 residues. Looked up from germline, CDR1 is MGHRA and CDR2 is YSYEKL. The V end lost 2 bases, the J end lost 12 bases, and 11 bases lay between the germline ends. CDR3 region: CASSQNLNVYF. Here the CDR3 DNA reads TGCGCCAGCAGCCAAAATCTCAACGTGTACTTC.

This clone was picked up one time. The chain recombines TRBV30 with TRBJ1-1; D is unresolved. Trimming removed 3 bases at V and 5 bases at J, with 22 bases between. The germline CDR1 and CDR2 sequences are GTSNPN and SVGIG (reference sequence). The CDR3 is made up of 16 amino acids. CDR3 region: CAWSLGIPGVGTEAFF. The DNA for the CDR3 is TGTGCCTGGAGCCTGGGGATCCCTGGAGTTGGTACTGAAGCTTTCTTT.

This clone showed up just once. V gene TRBV9 combines with J gene TRBJ2-5; 12 bases map to TRBD1. Trimming took 3 bases from V and 4 from J; bases not matched to a gene: 7. CDR1 and CDR2 (germline): SGDLS, YYNGEE. CDR3 size: 16 residues. For the CDR3, the DNA is TGTGCCAGCAGCGGGTACCGGGACAGGGGGCGAGAGACCCAGTACTTC. Protein sequence: CASSGYRDRGRETQYF.

The chain employs TRBV6-4 and TRBJ1-1; the D gene is possibly TRBD1 (5 bases). The CDR3 sequence is 16 residues long. CDR1 and CDR2 (germline): MRHNA, SNTAGT. V lost 3 bases, J lost 5 bases, and 19 bases lay in between. The CDR3 DNA reads as TGTGCCAGCAGTGAGAAGGCCCGGGGCCGCTTGACTGAAGCTTTCTTT. Its translation is CASSEKARGRLTEAFF.

The chain couples TRBV9 to TRBJ2-7; D gene ambiguous. The V gene's germline CDR1 is SGDLS and CDR2 YYNGEE. The V gene lost 4 bases and the J gene lost 4 bases, with 9 bases spanning the gap. This CDR3 region has 12 residues. CDR3 protein: CASSIDGYEQYF. CDR3 DNA: TGTGCCAGCAGCATTGACGGGTACGAGCAGTACTTC.

The rearrangement joins TRBV4-1 to TRBJ2-5, with 11 bases fitting TRBD2. The CDR3 consists of 16 residues. V was pared by 4 bases and J by 5 bases, with 9 bases of the junction left unmatched. Per the germline V gene, CDR1 is MGHRA and CDR2 is YSYEKL. The CDR3 bases are TGCGCCAGCAGCCTGTCCTTAGCGGGAGGGCCGGAGACCCAGTACTTC. Translation gives CASSLSLAGGPETQYF.

Turning to this clone: Other nucleotide sequences from this sample produce the same CDR3. The chain links TRBV7-9 to TRBJ2-1, with a weak D call TRBD2 (6 bases). Germline CDR1 SEHNR, CDR2 FQNEAQ (reference sequence). Trimming shortened V by 1 base and J by 7 bases, and 8 bases separated the two germline ends. The CDR3 extends over 13 amino acids. DNA of the CDR3: TGTGCCAGCAGCTTAGTTGGGGGGAATGAGCAGTTCTTC. Residues: CASSLVGGNEQFF. Using reference TRBV7-9 and TRBJ2-1 for the parts outside the CDR3, the full variable domain is DTGVSQNPRHKITKRGQNVTFRCDPISEHNRLYWYRQTLGQGPEFLTYFQNEAQLEKSRLLSDRFSAERPKGSFSTLEIQRTEQGDSAMYLCASSLVGGNEQFFGPGTRLTVL.

The V call is TRBV27, the J call TRBJ1-3; perhaps TRBD1 as D (6 bases). Between the trimmed V and J ends, which lost 5 bases and 0 bases, there was a span of 8 bases. There are 14 residues in the CDR3. Germline CDR1 MNHEY, CDR2 SMNVEV (reference sequence). CDR3 nucleotide sequence: TGTGCCAGCAGTCAGGGGAGCTCTGGAAACACCATATATTTT. Translating gives CASSQGSSGNTIYF.

The rearrangement uses TRBV28 and TRBJ1-5, with a possible D match to TRBD1 (5 bases). The CDR3 is made up of 13 amino acids. V dropped 3 bases and J dropped 8 bases, with 11 bases sitting between them. The germline gives CDR1 MDHEN, CDR2 SYDVKM. The CDR3 sequence: CASSFPGGEPQHF. In DNA, the CDR3 is TGTGCCAGCAGTTTCCCGGGGGGTGAGCCCCAGCATTTT.

This chain links TRBV4-3 with TRBJ2-4, with D maybe TRBD1 (5 bases). V shed 2 bases and J shed 6 bases, with 17 bases lying between them. Germline CDR1 and CDR2: LGHNA and YSLEER. This CDR3 has 16 amino acids. CDR3 region: CASSQSVSRVANIQYF. Written as DNA, the CDR3 is TGCGCCAGCAGCCAATCGGTTAGCAGGGTGGCAAACATTCAGTACTTC.

As concerns this clone: The same CDR3 arises from other DNA sequences in this sample as well. The genes are TRBV27 and TRBJ1-5; D is perhaps TRBD1 (5 bases). Trimming took off 5 bases at V and 4 bases at J, with 9 bases between the two ends. CDR1 and CDR2 (germline): MNHEY, SMNVEV (reference sequence). This CDR3 is built from 13 residues. The CDR3 DNA is TGTGCCAGCAGTCTAGGGGAAAATCAGCCCCAGCATTTT. Translation: CASSLGENQPQHF.

The chain has TRBV5-1 and TRBJ2-7, with 11 bases that match TRBD1. The ends lost 4 bases at V and 6 bases at J; junction bases unmatched: 6. There are 14 residues in the CDR3. The germline CDR1 and CDR2 sequences are SGHRS and YFSETQ. The CDR3 sequence is CASSRPGTGGEQYF. Here the CDR3 DNA reads TGCGCCAGCAGCCGCCCCGGGACAGGGGGCGAGCAGTACTTC.

The chain is built from TRBV9 and TRBJ2-7; D perhaps matches TRBD1 (5 bases). Germline V gene sequence: CDR1 SGDLS, CDR2 YYNGEE. The CDR3 is 14 residues long. V shed 4 bases and J shed 4 bases, with 15 bases lying between them. The CDR3 sequence is CASSLLDSRYEQYF. DNA for the CDR3: TGTGCCAGCAGCCTTCTTGACAGTCGGTACGAGCAGTACTTC.

DNA for the CDR3: TGCGCCAGCAGTCAAGGGGGCCCCTACGAGCAGTACTTC. It specifies CASSQGGPYEQYF. The chain uses TRBV5-1 and TRBJ2-7; TRBD1 agrees at 7 bases. The CDR3 length is 13 residues. Trimming removed 5 bases from V and 2 bases from J; junction bases left unmatched: 4. From germline, CDR1 is SGHRS and CDR2 YFSETQ.